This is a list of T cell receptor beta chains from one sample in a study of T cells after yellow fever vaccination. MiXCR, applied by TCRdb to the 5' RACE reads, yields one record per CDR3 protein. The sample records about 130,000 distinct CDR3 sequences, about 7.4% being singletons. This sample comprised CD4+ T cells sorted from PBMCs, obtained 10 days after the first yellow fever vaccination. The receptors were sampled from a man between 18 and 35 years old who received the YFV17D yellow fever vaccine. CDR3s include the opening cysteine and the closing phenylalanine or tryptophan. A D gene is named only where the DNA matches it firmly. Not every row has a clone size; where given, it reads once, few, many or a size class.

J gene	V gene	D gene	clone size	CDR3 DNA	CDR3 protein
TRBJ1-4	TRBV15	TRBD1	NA	TGTGCCACCAGCAGAGATTTGGGACAGGGGTTCGATGAAAAACTGTTTTTT	CATSRDLGQGFDEKLFF
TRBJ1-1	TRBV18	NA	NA	TGTGCCAGCCCACCACAGGGTAAAAACACTGAAGCTTTCTTT	CASPPQGKNTEAFF
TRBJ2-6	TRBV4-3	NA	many	TGCGCCAGCAGCCAAGAAACGGCAGCAGGGAGATCCTCTGGGGCCAACGTCCTGACTTTC	CASSQETAAGRSSGANVLTF
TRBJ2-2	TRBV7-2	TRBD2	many	TGTGCCAGCCAACGCGGGGGGGCCGCCGGGGAGCTGTTTTTT	CASQRGGAAGELFF
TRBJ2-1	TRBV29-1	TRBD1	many	TGCAGCGTTGAACGGGACAGGGTTTTCAATGAGCAGTTCTTC	CSVERDRVFNEQFF
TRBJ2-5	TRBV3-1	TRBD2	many	TGTGCCAGCAGCTCCCGTTGGGGCGGGGGGGAGACCCAGTACTTC	CASSSRWGGGETQYF
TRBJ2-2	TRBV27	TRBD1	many	TGTGCCACCAAAACAGGGGTCGGGAACACCGGGGAGCTGTTTTTT	CATKTGVGNTGELFF
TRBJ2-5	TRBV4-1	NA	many	TGCGCCAGCAGCCAATGGGGCTTCGCCGGGACCCAGTACTTC	CASSQWGFAGTQYF
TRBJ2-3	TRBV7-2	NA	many	TGTGCCAGCAGCCGGGGACATTCAGATACGCAGTATTTT	CASSRGHSDTQYF
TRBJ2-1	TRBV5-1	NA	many	TGCGCCAGCAGCCTACGGGGAGTTTCCTACAATGAGCAGTTCTTC	CASSLRGVSYNEQFF
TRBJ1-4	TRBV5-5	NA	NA	TGTGCCAGCAGCCGTGCTGGGGGGGCAACTAATGAAAAACTGTTTTTT	CASSRAGGATNEKLFF
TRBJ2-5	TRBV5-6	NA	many	TGTGCCAGCAGCTTGGCCAAAGGGGGAGAGACCCAGTACTTC	CASSLAKGGETQYF
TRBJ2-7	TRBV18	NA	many	TGTGCCAGCTCAACAGCCGCCTACGAGCAGTACTTC	CASSTAAYEQYF
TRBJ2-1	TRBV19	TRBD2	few	TGTGCCAGTAGTACTAGCGGGGGGGGCTACAATGAGCAGTTCTTC	CASSTSGGGYNEQFF
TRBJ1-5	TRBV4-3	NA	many	TGCGCCAGCAGCCCCGAGACGCATGGGGGCAATCAGCCCCAGCATTTT	CASSPETHGGNQPQHF
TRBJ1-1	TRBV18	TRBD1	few	TGTGCCAGCTCACCACCGATATACGACAGGGCGAACACTGAAGCTTTCTTT	CASSPPIYDRANTEAFF
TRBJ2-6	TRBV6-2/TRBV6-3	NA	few	TGTGCCAGCCGGACAGTATCCTTACCTGGGGCCAACGTCCTGACTTTC	CASRTVSLPGANVLTF
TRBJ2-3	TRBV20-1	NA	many	TGCAGTGCGGGGCTAAGGTCCCTGGGAAACACAGATACGCAGTATTTT	CSAGLRSLGNTDTQYF
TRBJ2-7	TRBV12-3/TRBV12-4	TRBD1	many	TGTGCCAGCAGTTTAATCGACAGGGTCGGGGAGCAGTACTTC	CASSLIDRVGEQYF
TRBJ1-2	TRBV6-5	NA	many	TGTGCCAGCATCCGCCGCGACAAGACCTATGGCTACACCTTC	CASIRRDKTYGYTF
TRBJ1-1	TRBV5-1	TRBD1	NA	TGCGCCAGCAGCCCTCCGAGACAGGGAGGCACTGAAGCTTTCTTT	CASSPPRQGGTEAFF
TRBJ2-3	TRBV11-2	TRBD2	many	TGTGCCAGCAGCTTACGTTGGGCTAGCGGTTCAACGCCTCGCACAGATACGCAGTATTTT	CASSLRWASGSTPRTDTQYF
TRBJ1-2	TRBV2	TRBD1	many	TGTGCCAGCAGGCGGGCAGGGGGAATCGGGGGAGGCTACACCTTC	CASRRAGGIGGGYTF
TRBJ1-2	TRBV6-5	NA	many	TGTGCCAGCAGTTATGTCCGAAAATATGGCTACACCTTC	CASSYVRKYGYTF
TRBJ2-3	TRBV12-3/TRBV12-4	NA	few	TGTGCCAGCAGTTATCGGCAATCGACAGATACGCAGTATTTT	CASSYRQSTDTQYF
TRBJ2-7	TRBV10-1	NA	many	TGCGCCAGCAGTGCGATACAGGGAAATGCGTACGAGCAGTACTTC	CASSAIQGNAYEQYF
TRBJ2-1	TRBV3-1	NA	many	TGTGCCAGCAGCCAAGACAGGGTCAATGAGCAGTTCTTC	CASSQDRVNEQFF
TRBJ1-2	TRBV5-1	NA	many	TGCGCCAGCAGCTCTAACCGGCGGTCGGGGATTGGCTATGGCTACACCTTC	CASSSNRRSGIGYGYTF
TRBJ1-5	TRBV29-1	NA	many	TGCAGCGTTGAAGCAGGGGTCGGACAGCCCCAGCATTTT	CSVEAGVGQPQHF
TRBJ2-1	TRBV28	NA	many	TGTGCCAGCAGTTTAGACGGCTCCTACAATGAGCAGTTCTTC	CASSLDGSYNEQFF
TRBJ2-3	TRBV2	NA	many	TGTGCCAGCAGGGAGGGGGCCGGGGGGACGCAGTATTTT	CASREGAGGTQYF
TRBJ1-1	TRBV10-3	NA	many	TGTGCCATCAGTGAGTCGAAACGGGCAGGAGGGGACACTGAAGCTTTCTTT	CAISESKRAGGDTEAFF
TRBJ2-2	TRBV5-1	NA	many	TGCGCCAGCAGCTTGGAGAGGGCCACCGGGGAGCTGTTTTTT	CASSLERATGELFF
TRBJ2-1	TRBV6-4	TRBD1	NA	TGTGGCAGCAGTCCCAAACAGGGACAGGGGGCCAATGAGCAGTTCTTC	CGSSPKQGQGANEQFF
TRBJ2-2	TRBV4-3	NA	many	TGCGCCAGCAGCCAAGAGCCGCAGGAAAGGGTCTCTGCGAACACCGGGGAGCTGTTTTTT	CASSQEPQERVSANTGELFF